This passage covers 29 T cell receptor beta chains from one sample sequenced in a study of vaccination and CD4 T cells after COVID-19. The Oncomine TCR Beta short-read assay sequenced DNA from cultured CD4+ T cells. TCRdb reanalysed the PCR reads using MiXCR and keeps one entry per CDR3 protein. Of 6,000 or so distinct CDR3 sequences in the sample, 48% were seen once. These receptors' targets are unknown. Described treatment: roughly 10-day PBMC culture with coronavirus spike peptide pools or control peptides (ViraFEST assay). The unexposed donor provided CD4+ T cells, which were taken before the COVID-19 pandemic (2011-2018). The sequenced sample consisted of CD4+ T cells from blood, cultured in vitro. Receptor source: a human donor in good health.

V and J are TRBV20-1 and TRBJ2-7, with D possibly TRBD2 on 5 matching bases. CDR1 and CDR2 from the germline V gene are DFQATT and SNEGSKA (reference sequence). This CDR3 is 14 amino acids long. With 3 bases removed from V and 6 bases from J, the gap between germline ends came to 18 bases. The CDR3 spells CSAREPGLSAEQYF. The DNA for the CDR3 is TGCAGTGCTAGGGAACCCGGACTGAGCGCCGAGCAGTACTTC.

This chain joins TRBV6-2 or TRBV6-3 and TRBJ1-1, with TRBD1 as a possible D gene (5 bases). Trimming took off 2 bases at V and 8 bases at J, with 12 bases between the two ends. Per germline, CDR1 MNHEY and CDR2 SVGEGT. CDR3 length: 13 amino acids. This CDR3 is CASSYDGAGEAFF. The CDR3, as DNA: TGTGCCAGCAGTTACGATGGGGCAGGGGAAGCTTTCTTT.

J is TRBJ2-3 and V is TRBV19; D perhaps matches TRBD2 (6 bases). The CDR3 has 14 amino acids. Trimming removed 4 bases from V and 3 bases from J, with 11 bases in between. Germline lookup yields CDR1 LNHDA and CDR2 SQIVND (reference sequence). The CDR3 nucleotides are TGTGCCAGTAGTACACCTGGGGGGACAGATACGCAGTATTTT. Translation: CASSTPGGTDTQYF.

The V and J genes are TRBV19 and TRBJ2-2; 8 bases match TRBD2. Trimming cost V 1 base and J 5 bases; bases outside gene matches: 9. CDR3 length equals 17 residues. Germline CDR1 and CDR2: LNHDA and SQIVND (reference sequence). CDR3 in amino acids: CASSIGTGTSWTGELFF. The CDR3 nucleotides are TGTGCCAGTAGTATAGGAACCGGGACTAGTTGGACCGGGGAGCTGTTTTTT.

This clonotype has a handful of counts. V gene TRBV7-8 combines with J gene TRBJ1-5, with D perhaps TRBD1 (5 bases). Germline V gene sequence: CDR1 SGHVS, CDR2 FQNEAQ. The CDR3 contains 15 residues. Deletions cut 7 bases from V and 7 bases from J, with 20 bases between. In nucleotides, the CDR3 is TGTGCCAGCACCCGGGATGGGGGGTTCCGACAGCCCCAGCATTTT. It encodes CASTRDGGFRQPQHF.

The chain employs TRBV28 and TRBJ1-5; D is possibly TRBD1 (5 bases). Looked up from germline, CDR1 is MDHEN and CDR2 is SYDVKM. The CDR3 has 15 amino acids. V gave up 2 bases and J gave up 0 bases, with 8 bases separating them. CDR3: CASSLQGLSNQPQHF. The CDR3 coding sequence is TGTGCCAGCAGTTTACAGGGACTTAGCAATCAGCCCCAGCATTTT.

Only a few counts were recorded for this clonotype. V gene TRBV27 combines with J gene TRBJ1-1; 8 bases match TRBD1. V was clipped by 6 bases and J by 1 base; unmatched bases: 4. CDR1 and CDR2 (germline): MNHEY, SMNVEV (reference sequence). CDR3 length: 14 residues. The DNA of the CDR3 is TGTGCCAGCAGGTACAGGGGGGGGAACACTGAAGCTTTCTTT. Translating gives CASRYRGGNTEAFF.

The chain joins TRBV5-1 to TRBJ2-1; 8 bases match TRBD2. Trimming took 3 bases from V and 2 from J; bases not matched to a gene: 4. CDR1 SGHRS and CDR2 YFSETQ come from the germline V gene. CDR3 length: 15 residues. This CDR3 is CASSSAGGAYNEQFF. As DNA, the CDR3 is TGCGCCAGCAGCTCCGCGGGGGGCGCCTACAATGAGCAGTTCTTC.

The J gene is TRBJ1-5, the V gene TRBV5-1; D ambiguous. The CDR3 covers 15 residues. V shed 0 bases and J shed 5 bases, with 12 bases lying between them. CDR1 and CDR2 from the germline V gene are SGHRS and YFSETQ. The CDR3 bases are TGCGCCAGCAGCTTGGTTGGAGGGCAATATCAGCCCCAGCATTTT. It encodes CASSLVGGQYQPQHF.

This clonotype is a singleton in its sample. This chain links TRBV5-8 with TRBJ2-1; 8 bases match TRBD1. The CDR3 is 16 residues long. V was clipped by 4 bases and J by 5 bases; unmatched bases: 11. CDR1 is SGHTS, CDR2 YDEGEE, per germline. Written as DNA, the CDR3 is TGTGCCAGCAGCCCTAGGGACAGGACCTATAACAATGAGCAGTTCTTC. The encoded protein is CASSPRDRTYNNEQFF.

This clonotype was picked up one time. V usage is TRBV10-3 and J usage is TRBJ2-2; 9 nucleotides agree with TRBD1. J gave up 10 bases and V 3 bases, and 9 bases lay outside the gene matches. Germline V gene data show CDR1 as ENHRY and CDR2 as SYGVKD. This CDR3 is built from 15 residues. The CDR3 nucleotides are TGTGCCATCAGTGACTGGGACAGGGCGTTCGAGGAGCTGTTTTTT. Translating it yields CAISDWDRAFEELFF.

This chain links TRBV6-2 or TRBV6-3 with TRBJ2-7, with 11 bases matching TRBD2. Germline assignment: CDR1 MNHEY and CDR2 SVGEGT. The trim removed 4 bases at V and 3 bases at J, leaving 5 bases unmatched. The CDR3 spans 15 residues. For the CDR3, the DNA is TGTGCCAGCAGTTTACGACTAGCGGGGAACTACGAGCAGTACTTC. This encodes CASSLRLAGNYEQYF.

The chain has TRBV7-2 and TRBJ2-3; D possibly corresponds to TRBD2 (6 bases). There are 13 residues in the CDR3. The V end lost 5 bases, the J end lost 6 bases, and 12 bases lay between the germline ends. CDR1 is SGHTA and CDR2 is FQGNSA in the germline V gene. CDR3 in DNA: TGTGCCAGCAGCGGCAATCGGGGGGATACGCAGTATTTT. It codes for CASSGNRGDTQYF.

This clonotype was counted between two and nine times. The gene calls are TRBV6-1 and TRBJ2-7; TRBD2 agrees at 7 bases. The CDR3 totals 14 residues. Germline loops: CDR1 MNHNS, CDR2 SASEGT. V trimming: 8 bases; J trimming: 7 bases; junction bases outside the gene matches: 14. The CDR3 reads CASDLVGRGSEQYF. CDR3 coding DNA: TGTGCCAGCGACCTAGTTGGGAGGGGATCAGAGCAGTACTTC.

The CDR3 DNA follows: TGTGCCAGCCGGGACAGGGTAGGAGAAAAACTGTTTTTT. The encoded protein is CASRDRVGEKLFF. The chain recombines TRBV10-3 with TRBJ1-4; 9 bases are shared with TRBD1. This CDR3 is built from 13 residues. With V trimmed by 10 bases and J by 8 bases, 8 bases remained unmatched. Germline CDR1 reads ENHRY; CDR2 reads SYGVKD.

This clonotype was seen a single time. The chain links TRBV18 to TRBJ1-1; TRBD1 agrees at 8 bases. V trimming: 0 bases; J trimming: 3 bases; junction bases outside the gene matches: 6. The CDR3 consists of 16 residues. Germline CDR1 and CDR2: KGHSH and LQKENI. In nucleotides, the CDR3 is TGTGCCAGCTCACCACCCCGGACAGGGACGTACACTGAAGCTTTCTTT. This codes for CASSPPRTGTYTEAFF. The full variable domain, completed using reference TRBV18 and TRBJ1-1, is NAGVMQNPRHLVRRRGQEARLRCSPMKGHSHVYWYRQLPEEGLKFMVYLQKENIIDESGMPKERFSAEFPKEGPSILRIQQVVRGDSAAYFCASSPPRTGTYTEAFFGQGTRLTVV.

The genes are TRBV29-1 and TRBJ2-3; 8 bases are a match to TRBD2. CDR3 length: 15 residues. CDR1 is SQVTM, CDR2 ANQGSEA, per germline. Germline trimming cut 6 bases from V and 2 bases from J; bases unmatched to any gene: 10. This CDR3 reads CSVVGLAGLTDTQYF. The CDR3, as DNA: TGCAGCGTGGTAGGGCTAGCGGGCCTCACAGATACGCAGTATTTT.

The genes are TRBV19 and TRBJ2-2, with D perhaps matching TRBD1 or TRBD2 (5 bases each). The CDR3 is 18 amino acids. Germline CDR1 is LNHDA and CDR2 is SQIVND (reference sequence). V was cut by 5 bases and J by 2 bases, with 21 bases left in between. The CDR3 is CASSWDRSRQLNTGELFF. CDR3 nucleotide sequence: TGTGCCAGTAGTTGGGACCGATCACGCCAACTTAACACCGGGGAGCTGTTTTTT.

Here the CDR3 reads CASRGGQKTEAFF. The CDR3, as DNA: TGTGCCAGTAGGGGGGGACAGAAGACTGAAGCTTTCTTT. The chain joins TRBV19 to TRBJ1-1; 7 bases fit TRBD1. The J segment lost 5 bases and the V segment lost 6 bases, leaving 6 bases of the junction unmatched. This CDR3 has 13 residues. The germline CDR1 and CDR2 sequences are LNHDA and SQIVND (reference sequence). Using reference TRBV19 and TRBJ1-1 for the parts outside the CDR3, the full variable domain is DGGITQSPKYLFRKEGQNVTLSCEQNLNHDAMYWYRQDPGQGLRLIYYSQIVNDFQKGDIAEGYSVSREKKESFPLTVTSAQKNPTAFYLCASRGGQKTEAFFGQGTRLTVV.

The chain is built from TRBV5-4 and TRBJ2-1; the match to TRBD2 covers 11 bases. Germline V gene sequence: CDR1 SGHNT, CDR2 YYREEE (reference sequence). Losses at the gene ends were 4 bases for V and 8 bases for J; bases not matched to a gene: 11. CDR3 length equals 16 residues. The CDR3 loop is CASSTLLAGGRDEQFF. As DNA, the CDR3 is TGTGCCAGCAGCACCCTCCTAGCGGGGGGTCGTGATGAGCAGTTCTTC.

This clonotype was detected only a few times. The chain uses TRBV19 and TRBJ1-2, with 8 bases identical to TRBD1. Germline lookup yields CDR1 LNHDA and CDR2 SQIVND (reference sequence). Unmatched junction bases numbered 6, after V lost 9 bases and J lost 3 bases. This CDR3 is 13 amino acids long. In nucleotides, the CDR3 is TGTGCCAGCACAGGGGGATCCCACTATGGCTACACCTTC. It is translated as CASTGGSHYGYTF.

This rearrangement joins TRBV20-1 to TRBJ1-6, with D tentatively TRBD1 (5 bases). V gave up 3 bases and J gave up 2 bases, with 17 bases separating them. There are 17 residues in the CDR3. CDR1 is DFQATT, CDR2 SNEGSKA, per germline (reference sequence). The CDR3 nucleotides are TGCAGTGCTAGCCTTGTAGTTTCGGACACCTATAATTCACCCCTCCACTTT. Residues: CSASLVVSDTYNSPLHF.

This clonotype was seen just once. The rearrangement joins TRBV6-1 to TRBJ2-5; a possible D gene is TRBD1 (6 bases). Germline CDR1 reads MNHNS; CDR2 reads SASEGT. V was shortened by 6 bases and J by 2 bases, with 13 bases between the two germline ends. This CDR3 is 14 amino acids long. CDR3 sequence: CASRPGQMQETQYF. The CDR3 DNA reads TGTGCCAGCAGACCGGGACAAATGCAAGAGACCCAGTACTTC.

In its sample, this clonotype was seen a few times. V gene TRBV20-1 combines with J gene TRBJ1-5; 10 bases align to TRBD1. V lost 3 bases, J lost 2 bases, and 4 bases stayed unmatched. This CDR3 is 15 amino acids long. The germline CDR1 and CDR2 sequences are DFQATT and SNEGSKA (reference sequence). CDR3 bases: TGCAGTGCTAGGGGCGGGACAGGGGGCAATCAGCCCCAGCATTTT. Protein: CSARGGTGGNQPQHF.

CDR3 in amino acids: CASSLDHGNTDTQYF. The CDR3 coding sequence is TGTGCCAGCAGCTTAGATCACGGTAACACAGATACGCAGTATTTT. The chain is built from TRBV11-2 and TRBJ2-3; D unclear. Germline lookup yields CDR1 SGHAT and CDR2 FQNNGV. The V end was cut by 0 bases, the J end by 2 bases, with 9 bases between. The CDR3 loop spans 15 amino acids.

This clonotype is large within its sample. The genes are TRBV28 and TRBJ2-3, with TRBD1 matching 9 bases. The junction had 9 bases not matched to a gene; V was cut back by 5 bases and J by 0 bases. The CDR3 totals 17 residues. Germline V CDR1 and CDR2: MDHEN, SYDVKM. CDR3 residues: CASSPFGTGTSTDTQYF. Here the CDR3 DNA reads TGTGCCAGCAGTCCCTTCGGGACAGGGACTAGCACAGATACGCAGTATTTT. The entire variable domain, with the rest obtained from reference TRBV28 and TRBJ2-3, is as follows: DVKVTQSSRYLVKRTGEKVFLECVQDMDHENMFWYRQDPGLGLRLIYFSYDVKMKEKGDIPEGYSVSREKKERFSLILESASTNQTSMYLCASSPFGTGTSTDTQYFGPGTRLTVL.

The J gene is TRBJ1-6, the V gene TRBV20-1; no reliable D call. V was clipped by 1 base and J by 8 bases, with 12 bases between them. CDR1 is DFQATT, CDR2 SNEGSKA, per germline (reference sequence). This CDR3 has 14 residues. The CDR3 region is CSARVGYPDSPLHF. Here the CDR3 DNA reads TGCAGTGCTAGAGTGGGGTACCCCGATTCACCCCTCCACTTT.

As DNA, the CDR3 is TGTGCCAGCGGTAAACTACTGAATGAGCAGTTCTTC. This translates into CASGKLLNEQFF. The V call is TRBV28, the J call TRBJ2-1; D remains unclear. V lost 8 bases and J lost 7, with 12 bases in between. The CDR3 is 12 residues long. Germline lookup yields CDR1 MDHEN and CDR2 SYDVKM.

This clonotype was detected only a few times. V gene TRBV19 combines with J gene TRBJ1-2; 8 bases fit TRBD1. The ends lost 5 bases at V and 0 bases at J; junction bases unmatched: 8. Looked up from germline, CDR1 is LNHDA and CDR2 is SQIVND (reference sequence). CDR3 length: 16 amino acids. CDR3 DNA sequence: TGTGCCAGTAGTCTCGACAGGGGAGGACCTAACTATGGCTACACCTTC. Amino acid sequence: CASSLDRGGPNYGYTF.